This T cell receptor beta chain was documented in a study of tumor-infiltrating lymphocytes in primary liver carcinoma. Study summary: Sample counts of productive TCRbeta reads spanned roughly 3.65 to 7.13 million; these counts were similar across tissue types. The study, taken as a whole, reports: The study found a significantly higher top-250-clone fraction in tumors than in blood (p = 0.039).

V was cut by 11 bases and J by 1 base, with 31 bases left in between. The germline V gene has CDR1 SGHAT and CDR2 FQDESV (reference sequence). This CDR3 comprises 19 residues. A remark on this clonotype: Its antigen is as yet unknown.

Co-extraction yielded RNA and DNA from around 20-30 mg of unsorted bulk tissue. Surgical resection served as treatment for the primary liver carcinoma of these patients. For each tumor, five separate regions were sampled. Constant-region priming of approximately 500 ng total RNA yielded TCR beta cDNA. Three rounds of nested multiplex PCR with slightly modified ARM-PCR produced TCR beta libraries. Both of the initial two PCR rounds ran for about 9 cycles and employed TRBV1-TRBV30 forward primers alongside a C-beta reverse primer. TCRdb processed the multiplex PCR reads anew with MiXCR; each CDR3 protein has one entry. The data show roughly 100,000 distinct CDR3 sequences, with about four fifths seen just once and approximately 20% held by the top ten.

Material: liver tumor tissue from sampling region 3. Specified subset: tumor region T3, left-lateral pole. The TCR sequence derives from a man in his forties or fifties with primary liver carcinoma and hepatitis B virus infection. The chain carries TRBV11-1 and TRBJ2-3; maybe TRBD2 (5 bases). CDR3 sequence: CACSSGGSSVGARTDTQYF. In DNA, the CDR3 is TGTGCCTGTAGCTCTGGAGGAAGCTCTGTTGGAGCCCGCACAGATACGCAGTATTTT.